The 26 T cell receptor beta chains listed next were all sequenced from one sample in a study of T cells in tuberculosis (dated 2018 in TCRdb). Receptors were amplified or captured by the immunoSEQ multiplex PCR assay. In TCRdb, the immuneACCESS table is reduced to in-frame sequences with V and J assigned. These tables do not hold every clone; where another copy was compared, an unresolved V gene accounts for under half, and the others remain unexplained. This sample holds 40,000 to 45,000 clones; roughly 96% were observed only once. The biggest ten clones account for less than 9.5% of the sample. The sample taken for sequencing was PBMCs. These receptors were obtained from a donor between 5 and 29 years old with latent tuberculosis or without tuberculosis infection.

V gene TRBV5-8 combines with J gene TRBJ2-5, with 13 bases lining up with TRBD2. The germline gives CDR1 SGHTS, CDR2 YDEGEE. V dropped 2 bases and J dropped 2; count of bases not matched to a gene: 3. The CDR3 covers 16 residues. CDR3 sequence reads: CASSFRLAGGQETQYF. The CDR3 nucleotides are TGTGCCAGCAGCTTTCGACTAGCGGGAGGTCAAGAGACCCAGTACTTC.

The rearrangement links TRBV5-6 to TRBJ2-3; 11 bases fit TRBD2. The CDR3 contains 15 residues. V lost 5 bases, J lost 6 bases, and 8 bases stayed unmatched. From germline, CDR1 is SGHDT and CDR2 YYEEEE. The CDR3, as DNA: TGTGCCAGCAGGGCCGGGACTAGCGGTACCGATACGCAGTATTTT. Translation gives CASRAGTSGTDTQYF.

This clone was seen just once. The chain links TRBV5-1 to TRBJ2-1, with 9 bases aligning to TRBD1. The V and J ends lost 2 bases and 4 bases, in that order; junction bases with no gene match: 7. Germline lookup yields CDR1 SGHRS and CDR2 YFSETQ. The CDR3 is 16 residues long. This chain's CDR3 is CASSLTEGTGYNEQFF. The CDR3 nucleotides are TGCGCCAGCAGCTTAACGGAAGGGACAGGGTACAATGAGCAGTTCTTC.

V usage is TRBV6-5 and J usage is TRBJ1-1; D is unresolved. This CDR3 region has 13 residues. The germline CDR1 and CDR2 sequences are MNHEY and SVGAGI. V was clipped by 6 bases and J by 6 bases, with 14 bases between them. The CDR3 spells CASRTTLWSEAFF. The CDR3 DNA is TGTGCCAGCAGGACTACCTTGTGGTCTGAAGCTTTCTTT.

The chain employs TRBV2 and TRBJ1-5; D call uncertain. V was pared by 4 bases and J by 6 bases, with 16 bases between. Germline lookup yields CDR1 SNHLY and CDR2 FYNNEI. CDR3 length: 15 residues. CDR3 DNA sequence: TGTGCCAGCAGTGCTCAAGCTCCTGTGAGTCAGCCCCAGCATTTT. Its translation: CASSAQAPVSQPQHF.

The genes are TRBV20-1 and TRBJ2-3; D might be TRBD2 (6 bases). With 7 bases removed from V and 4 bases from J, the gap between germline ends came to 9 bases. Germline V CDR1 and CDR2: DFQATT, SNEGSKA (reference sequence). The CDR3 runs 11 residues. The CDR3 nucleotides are TGCAGTGGTGGAGGGTCAGATACGCAGTATTTT. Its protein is CSGGGSDTQYF.

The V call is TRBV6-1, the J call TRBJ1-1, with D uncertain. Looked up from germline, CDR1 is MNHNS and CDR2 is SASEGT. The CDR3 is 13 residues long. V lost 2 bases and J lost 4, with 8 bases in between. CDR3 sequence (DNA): TGTGCCAGCAGTGAATGGGGAGGCACTGAAGCTTTCTTT. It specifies CASSEWGGTEAFF.

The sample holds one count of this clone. The CDR3 sequence: CASTKRQSLYGYTF. The CDR3 DNA reads TGTGCCAGCACCAAAAGACAGAGTCTCTATGGCTACACCTTC. This chain joins TRBV6-1 and TRBJ1-2, with D tentatively TRBD1 (5 bases). The CDR3 loop spans 14 amino acids. Germline V gene lookup returns CDR1 MNHNS and CDR2 SASEGT. Trimming took 7 bases from V and 4 from J, leaving 16 bases between them.

The CDR3 nucleotides read TGTGCCAGCAGCGAGGGGGAAGCCTACGAGCAGTACTTC. Translating it yields CASSEGEAYEQYF. The rearrangement joins TRBV13 to TRBJ2-7; a possible D gene is TRBD1 (6 bases). The V end was cut by 5 bases, the J end by 2 bases, with 10 bases between. The CDR3 contains 13 residues. The germline gives CDR1 PRHDT, CDR2 FYEKMQ (reference sequence).

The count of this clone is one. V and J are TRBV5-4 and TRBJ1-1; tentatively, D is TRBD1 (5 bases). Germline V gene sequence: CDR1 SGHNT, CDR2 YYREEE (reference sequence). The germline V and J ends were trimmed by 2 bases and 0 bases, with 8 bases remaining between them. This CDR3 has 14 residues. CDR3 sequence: CASSLKGMNTEAFF. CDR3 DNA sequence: TGTGCCAGCAGCTTAAAGGGGATGAACACTGAAGCTTTCTTT.

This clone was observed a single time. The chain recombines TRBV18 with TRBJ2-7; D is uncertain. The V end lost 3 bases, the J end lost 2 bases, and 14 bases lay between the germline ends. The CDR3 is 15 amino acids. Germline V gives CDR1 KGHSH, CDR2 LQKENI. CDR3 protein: CASSPLAQLTYEQYF. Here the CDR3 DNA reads TGTGCCAGCTCACCTTTAGCCCAACTAACCTACGAGCAGTACTTC.

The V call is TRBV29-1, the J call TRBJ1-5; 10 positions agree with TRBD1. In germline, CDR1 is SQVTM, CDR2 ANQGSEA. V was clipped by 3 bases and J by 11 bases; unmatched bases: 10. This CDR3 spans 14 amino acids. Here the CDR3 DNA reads TGCAGCGTTGAGGACGGGACAGGGGATCCGGCCCAGCATTTT. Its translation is CSVEDGTGDPAQHF.

The CDR3 DNA reads as TGTGCCTCCCTCGAGGACAGAGCAACTAATGAAAAACTGTTTTTT. Residues: CASLEDRATNEKLFF. The chain joins TRBV2 to TRBJ1-4; tentatively, D is TRBD1 (6 bases). The length of the CDR3 is 15 residues. Trimming pared 11 bases from V and 0 bases from J, leaving 16 bases between. Per the germline V gene, CDR1 is SNHLY and CDR2 is FYNNEI.

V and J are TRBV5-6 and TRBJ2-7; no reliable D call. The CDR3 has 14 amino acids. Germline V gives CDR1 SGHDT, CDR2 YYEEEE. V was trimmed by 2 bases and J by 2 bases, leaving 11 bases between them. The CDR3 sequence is CASSFVQTPYEQYF. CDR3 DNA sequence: TGTGCCAGCAGCTTTGTGCAGACTCCCTACGAGCAGTACTTC. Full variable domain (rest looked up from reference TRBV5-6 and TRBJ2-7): DAGVTQSPTHLIKTRGQQVTLRCSPKSGHDTVSWYQQALGQGPQFIFQYYEEEERQRGNFPDRFSGHQFPNYSSELNVNALLLGDSALYLCASSFVQTPYEQYFGPGTRLTVT.

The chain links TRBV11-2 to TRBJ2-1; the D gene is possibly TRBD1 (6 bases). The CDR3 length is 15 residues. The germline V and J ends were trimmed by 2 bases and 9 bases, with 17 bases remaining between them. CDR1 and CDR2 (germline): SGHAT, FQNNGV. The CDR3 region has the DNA TGTGCCAGCAGCTTATCCCCCGGGACAAGGGCTGAGCAGTTCTTC. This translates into CASSLSPGTRAEQFF.

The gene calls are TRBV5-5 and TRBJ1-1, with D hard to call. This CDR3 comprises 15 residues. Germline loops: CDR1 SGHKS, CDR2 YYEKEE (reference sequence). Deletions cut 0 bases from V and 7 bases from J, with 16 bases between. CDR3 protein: CASSLDVSWAIEAFF. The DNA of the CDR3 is TGTGCCAGCAGCTTGGATGTTTCATGGGCCATTGAAGCTTTCTTT.

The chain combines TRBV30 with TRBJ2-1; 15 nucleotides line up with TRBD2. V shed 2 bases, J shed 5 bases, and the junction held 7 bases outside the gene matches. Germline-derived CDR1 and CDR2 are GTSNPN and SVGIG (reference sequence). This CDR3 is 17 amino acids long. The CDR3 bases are TGTGCCTGGAGTTGGACTAGCGGGAGGGTTTTCGACAATGAGCAGTTCTTC. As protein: CAWSWTSGRVFDNEQFF.

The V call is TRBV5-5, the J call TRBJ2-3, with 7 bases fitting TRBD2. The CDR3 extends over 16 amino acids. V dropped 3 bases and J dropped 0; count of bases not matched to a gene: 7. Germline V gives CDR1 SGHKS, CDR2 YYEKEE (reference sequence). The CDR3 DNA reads TGTGCCAGCAGCTGGGGGGGTCTAGCTAGCACAGATACGCAGTATTTT. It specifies CASSWGGLASTDTQYF. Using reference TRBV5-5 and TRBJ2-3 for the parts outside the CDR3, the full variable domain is DAGVTQSPTHLIKTRGQQVTLRCSPISGHKSVSWYQQVLGQGPQFIFQYYEKEERGRGNFPDRFSARQFPNYSSELNVNALLLGDSALYLCASSWGGLASTDTQYFGPGTRLTVL.

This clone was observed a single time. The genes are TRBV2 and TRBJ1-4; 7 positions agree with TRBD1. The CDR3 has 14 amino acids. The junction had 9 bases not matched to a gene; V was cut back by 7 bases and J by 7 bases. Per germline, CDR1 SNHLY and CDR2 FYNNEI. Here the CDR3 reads CASIRQGLGEKLFF. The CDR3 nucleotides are TGTGCCAGCATTCGACAGGGTCTGGGTGAAAAACTGTTTTTT.

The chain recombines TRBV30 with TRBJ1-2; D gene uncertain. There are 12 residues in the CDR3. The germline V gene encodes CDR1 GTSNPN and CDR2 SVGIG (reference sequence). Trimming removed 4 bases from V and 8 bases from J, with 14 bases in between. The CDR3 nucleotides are TGTGCCTGGACCGTCGGGGTAGCGGGCTACACCTTC. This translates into CAWTVGVAGYTF.

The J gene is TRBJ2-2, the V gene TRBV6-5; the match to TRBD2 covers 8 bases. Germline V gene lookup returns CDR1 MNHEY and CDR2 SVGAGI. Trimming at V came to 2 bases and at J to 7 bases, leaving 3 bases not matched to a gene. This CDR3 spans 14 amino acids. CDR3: CASSYRGGGGELFF. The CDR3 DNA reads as TGTGCCAGCAGTTACCGGGGGGGCGGCGGGGAGCTGTTTTTT.

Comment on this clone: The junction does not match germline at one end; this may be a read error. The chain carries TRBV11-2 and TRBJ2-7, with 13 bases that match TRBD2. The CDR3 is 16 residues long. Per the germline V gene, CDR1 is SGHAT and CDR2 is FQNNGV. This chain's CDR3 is CASSLELLAGGQEQYF. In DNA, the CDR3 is TGTGCCAGCAGTTTAGAGCTACTAGCGGGAGGGCAAGAGCAGTACTTC. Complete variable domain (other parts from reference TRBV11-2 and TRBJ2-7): EAGVAQSPRYKIIEKRQSVAFWCNPISGHATLYWYQQILGQGPKLLIQFQNNGVVDDSQLPKDRFSAERLKGVDSTLKIQPAKLEDSAVYLCASSLELLAGGQEQYFGPGTRLTVT.

In DNA, the CDR3 is TGTGCCAGCAGCCTACGAAGAGGGTCAACTAATGAAAAACTGTTTTTT. Residues: CASSLRRGSTNEKLFF. The chain is built from TRBV11-2 and TRBJ1-4; D is unclear. There are 16 residues in the CDR3. V dropped 5 bases and J dropped 0 bases, with 13 bases sitting between them. Germline CDR1 is SGHAT and CDR2 is FQNNGV.

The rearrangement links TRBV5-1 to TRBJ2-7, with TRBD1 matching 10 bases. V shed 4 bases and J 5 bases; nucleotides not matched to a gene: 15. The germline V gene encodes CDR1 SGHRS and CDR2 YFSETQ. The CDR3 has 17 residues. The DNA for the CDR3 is TGCGCCAGCAGCCCAGGACAGGGGGTCACCTCCCTCCACGAGCAGTACTTC. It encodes CASSPGQGVTSLHEQYF.

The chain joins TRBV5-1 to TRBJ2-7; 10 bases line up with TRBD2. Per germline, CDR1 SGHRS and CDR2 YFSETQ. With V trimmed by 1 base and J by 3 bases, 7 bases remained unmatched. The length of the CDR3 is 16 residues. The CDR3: CASSLISSGSGYEQYF. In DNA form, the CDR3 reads TGCGCCAGCAGCTTGATTTCTAGCGGGAGTGGCTACGAGCAGTACTTC.

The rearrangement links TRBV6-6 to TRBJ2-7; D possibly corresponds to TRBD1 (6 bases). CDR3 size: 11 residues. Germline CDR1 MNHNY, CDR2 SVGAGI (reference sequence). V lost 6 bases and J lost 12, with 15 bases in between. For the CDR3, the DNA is TGTGCCAGCAGCTCCCCCGGGACACCGTACTTC. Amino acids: CASSSPGTPYF.